What follows are 3 T cell receptor beta chains derived from one specimen sequenced in a study of blood T cells in healthy people across ages. Together with a sample-barcoded 5' primer, a J-beta primer mix was included in a second PCR lasting roughly 6 to 12 cycles. TCRdb re-called the 5' RACE reads with MiXCR, one entry per CDR3 protein. Here the sample spans roughly 2 million distinct CDR3 sequences, around 50% being singletons. Sequenced material: blood. The source is a woman aged 40 to 55 in good health.

This clonotype was counted a few times. The J gene is TRBJ2-7, the V gene TRBV6-2 or TRBV6-3; D is unclear. V lost 4 bases and J 2 bases, leaving 9 bases between the germline ends. Per the germline V gene, CDR1 is MNHEY and CDR2 is SVGEGT. The CDR3 sequence is 13 residues long. CDR3 sequence reads: CASSSLDTYEQYF. CDR3 nucleotides: TGTGCCAGCAGTTCCCTCGATACCTACGAGCAGTACTTC.

The chain links TRBV5-1 to TRBJ2-7, with D perhaps matching TRBD2 (6 bases). In germline, CDR1 is SGHRS, CDR2 YFSETQ. V was trimmed by 0 bases and J by 2 bases, leaving 9 bases between them. This CDR3 has 14 residues. DNA for the CDR3: TGCGCCAGCAGCTTGGACACTAGCACCTACGAGCAGTACTTC. It yields the protein CASSLDTSTYEQYF.

In its sample, this clonotype was seen many times. The chain joins TRBV28 to TRBJ2-3, with 9 bases aligning to TRBD1. Germline V gene data show CDR1 as MDHEN and CDR2 as SYDVKM. The V segment lost 6 bases and the J segment 3 bases; nucleotides outside the gene matches: 7. The CDR3 covers 15 residues. CDR3: CASSLGTGLTDTQYF. As DNA, the CDR3 is TGTGCCAGCAGCTTAGGGACAGGGTTGACAGATACGCAGTATTTT.